This paragraph reports one TCR beta chain. These data originate in a study of shared clonotypes between healthy human individuals. Sorted-subset replicate PCRs used about 200 ng DNA, around 27,000 T cell genomes. Clones were sequenced by immunoSEQ multiplex PCR, and TCRdb holds only the in-frame ones, with some missing. The sample yields a few million clones, more than 90% seen once. J was trimmed by 2 bases and V by 0 bases; bases with no gene match: 14. Per the germline V gene, CDR1 is LGHNA and CDR2 is YNFKEQ. The CDR3 has 20 amino acids. Every donor was a Caucasian adult from Nashville, Tennessee. The investigators split CD4+ cells into a CD45RA+ naive subset and a CD45RA-negative memory subset.

This sequence originates from a man aged 18 to 30 in good health. The sequencing input was naive CD4+ T cells sorted from blood. Subset described: CD45RA+ positively selected. The chain recombines TRBV4-2 with TRBJ1-4; TRBD1 matches at 8 bases. The CDR3 region has the DNA TGTGCCAGCAGCCAAGATTTGAACCGACAGGGGATTGGGACTAATGAAAAACTGTTTTTT. Encoded protein: CASSQDLNRQGIGTNEKLFF.